This TCR beta chain was retrieved from a study of cytomegalovirus exposure and HLA in healthy donors. Study context: Previous work identified roughly 120 million unique TCR beta sequences from 200 million or so T cells. Out of 300 to 500 genotyped donors, about 80% belonged to the Caucasian-associated ancestry cluster. Study-level points and caveats: In a later analysis, common viral pathogens appeared linked to several of the most significant clusters. Apart from CMV serostatus, no immune exposure information was available.

A remark on this clone: The antigen is not known.

Amplification used 60 Vbeta primers and 13 Jbeta primers. Libraries were prepared by immunoSEQ multiplex PCR; TCRdb keeps only in-frame clonotypes and omits some of them. The record lists 60,000 to 90,000 clones, of which the ten most abundant hold 5%. The sequence was obtained from a middle-aged woman in good health and CMV-seropositive. Sequenced: PBMCs.

CDR3 amino acids: CATSRSRTGLGQPQHF. As DNA, the CDR3 is TGTGCCACCAGCAGATCAAGGACAGGGTTGGGTCAGCCCCAGCATTTT. This chain links TRBV15 with TRBJ1-5; TRBD1 aligns across 8 bases. J was trimmed by 6 bases and V by 2 bases; bases with no gene match: 9. The CDR3 has 16 amino acids. Germline CDR1 LNHNV, CDR2 YYDKDF (reference sequence).